This TCR beta chain was identified in a study of lymphopenia after photon versus proton radiotherapy. Comments on this clone: Its antigen is unidentified.

General study findings and limits: After lymphocyte nadir, photon-treated repertoires showed oligoclonal expansion, especially CD8+ Temra. Larger post-nadir TCR diversity loss correlated inversely with survival in deceased patients. Relative stability marked proton patients; photon patients lost diversity and naive cells. Survival link was tested only in deceased patients; proton benefit remains a possibility.

The table came from immunoSEQ multiplex PCR; TCRdb's copy has only in-frame clones and leaves some out. Of about 40,000 clones listed, just over 85% are singletons. CDR1 is SGHVS and CDR2 is FNYEAQ in the germline V gene. The trim removed 4 bases at V and 7 bases at J, leaving 6 bases unmatched. CDR3 length equals 14 residues. J is TRBJ2-1 and V is TRBV7-6, with TRBD1 matching 8 bases. The receptor comes from a woman between 65 and 79 years old with pancreatic cancer. Some clones in this sample may be carry-over from other donors' samples. Sequenced here: peripheral blood, sampled from a patient treated with proton-based radiotherapy. CDR3 in amino acids: CASSYDRGQNEQFF. CDR3 sequence (DNA): TGTGCCAGCAGCTATGACAGGGGCCAGAATGAGCAGTTCTTC.